This T cell receptor beta chain is drawn from a study of blood T cell repertoires in COVID-19. Method: immunoSEQ multiplex PCR; TCRdb's copy keeps in-frame clones and lacks some. The table has 400,000 or so clones, roughly 87% seen once. Germline V gene sequence: CDR1 WSHSY, CDR2 SAAADI. V was trimmed by 6 bases and J by 8 bases, leaving 20 bases between them. The CDR3 contains 16 residues. This rearrangement joins TRBV10-2 to TRBJ1-6, with D perhaps matching TRBD1 (5 bases). The TCR comes from a man aged 18 to 30 who had recovered from COVID-19. The sample comprised PBMCs or T cells enriched from blood (not recorded which). Written as DNA, the CDR3 is TGCGCCAGCAGGCAGGGTCTCTTGTCGTTGGATTCACCCCTCCACTTT. It codes for CASRQGLLSLDSPLHF.